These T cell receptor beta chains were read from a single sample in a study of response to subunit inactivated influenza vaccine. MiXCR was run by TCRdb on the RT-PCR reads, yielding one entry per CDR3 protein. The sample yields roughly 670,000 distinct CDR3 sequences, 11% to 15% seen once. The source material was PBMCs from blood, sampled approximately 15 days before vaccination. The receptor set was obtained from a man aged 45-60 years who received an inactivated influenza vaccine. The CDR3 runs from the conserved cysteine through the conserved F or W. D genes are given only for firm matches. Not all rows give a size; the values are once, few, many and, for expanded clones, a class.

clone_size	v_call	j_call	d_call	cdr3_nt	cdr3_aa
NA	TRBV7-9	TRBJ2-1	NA	TGTGCCAGCAGCCCCTCTGGCGGGATTGTGAATGAGCAGTTCTTC	CASSPSGGIVNEQFF
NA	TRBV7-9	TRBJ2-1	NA	TGTGCCAGCAGCTTCGGGTTCCATGAGCAGTTCTTC	CASSFGFHEQFF
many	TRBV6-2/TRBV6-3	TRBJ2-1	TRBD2	TGTGCCAGCAGTTACTACCTTAGGAGACTAGCGGGAGGGCCGGTCGAGAATGAGCAGTTCTTC	CASSYYLRRLAGGPVENEQFF
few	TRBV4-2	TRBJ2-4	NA	TGTGCCAGCAGCCAAGAATTGGGGGCGGTCAAAAACATTCAGTACTTC	CASSQELGAVKNIQYF
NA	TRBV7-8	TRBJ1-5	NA	TGTGCCAGCAGCTTACTCCGTGGCTATAGCAATCAGCCCCAGCATTTT	CASSLLRGYSNQPQHF
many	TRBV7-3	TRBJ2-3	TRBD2	TGTGCCAGCAGCCCTAGCGGGAGGGGGACAGATACGCAGTATTTT	CASSPSGRGTDTQYF
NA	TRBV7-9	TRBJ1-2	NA	TGTGCCTCCCAAAGGGGGGGACACGCGAAATTGAACTATGGCTACACCTTC	CASQRGGHAKLNYGYTF
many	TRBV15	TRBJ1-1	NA	TGTGCCACCAGCAGTACCCAAACCACGAGGGCGGGGAGGTTTCGAAGAGCTTTCTTT	CATSSTQTTRAGRFRRAFF
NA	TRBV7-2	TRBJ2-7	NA	TGTGCCAGCAGCATAACACGGACTTCCTACGAGCAGTACTTC	CASSITRTSYEQYF
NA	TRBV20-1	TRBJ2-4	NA	TGCAGTGCTAGTGAGACTAGACCCGGACAAATGGGAAACATTCAGTACTTC	CSASETRPGQMGNIQYF
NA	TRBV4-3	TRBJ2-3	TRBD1	TGCGCCAGCAGCCAAGATTACAGGGGGGCAGATACGCAGTATTTT	CASSQDYRGADTQYF
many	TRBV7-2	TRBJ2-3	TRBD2	TGTGCCAGCAGCTTAGTTCTAGCGGGGGGCACAGATACGCAGTATTTT	CASSLVLAGGTDTQYF
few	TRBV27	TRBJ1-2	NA	TGTGCCAGCAGTTTATCGACCTCTACAGCTAACTATGGCTACACCTTC	CASSLSTSTANYGYTF
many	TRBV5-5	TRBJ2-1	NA	TGTGCCAGCAGCCCAAACCGGGACTTCACCGCAGGGCAGTTCTTC	CASSPNRDFTAGQFF
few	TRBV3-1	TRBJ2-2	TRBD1	TGTGCCAGCCACAGGGGCCTCAACACCGGGGAGCTGTTTTTT	CASHRGLNTGELFF
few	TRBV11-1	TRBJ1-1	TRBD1	TGTGCCAGCAGCCTGGACGTCCGAGGCTCCGGGACAGGGGGCACAAACACTGAAGCTTTCTTT	CASSLDVRGSGTGGTNTEAFF
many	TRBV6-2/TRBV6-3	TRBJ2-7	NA	TGTGCCAGCAGCCATAGCTCCTACGAGCAGTACTTC	CASSHSSYEQYF
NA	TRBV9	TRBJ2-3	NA	TGTGCCAGCAGCGTAGGAGTAGCGCGCACAGATGCGCAGTATTTT	CASSVGVARTDAQYF
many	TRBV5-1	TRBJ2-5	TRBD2	TGCGCCAGCAGCTTCCTGACTAGCGCGAATCAGGCGGGAGAGACCCAGTACTTC	CASSFLTSANQAGETQYF
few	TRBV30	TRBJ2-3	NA	TGTGCCTGGAGAACCAGCCCGGGGGATACGCAGTATTTT	CAWRTSPGDTQYF
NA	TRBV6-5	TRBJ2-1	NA	TGTGCCAGCAGTTACTTAGGGTCCTCCTACAATGAGCAGTTCTTC	CASSYLGSSYNEQFF
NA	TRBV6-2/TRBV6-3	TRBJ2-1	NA	TGTGCCAGCAGCAGATCGCGGACAGCCTACAATGAGCAGTTCTTC	CASSRSRTAYNEQFF
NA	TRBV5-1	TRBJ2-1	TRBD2	TGCGCCAGCAGCTTGGCCGGGACTAGCGGGAGGGCCGGCAATGAGCAGTTCTTC	CASSLAGTSGRAGNEQFF
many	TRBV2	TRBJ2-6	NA	TGTGCCAGCAGTGTGTGGGGCTCTGGGGCCAACGTCCTGACTTTC	CASSVWGSGANVLTF
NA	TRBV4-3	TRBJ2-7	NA	TGCGCCAGCAGCCAAGAGGTTAACTCGGGCTCCTACGAGCAGTACTTC	CASSQEVNSGSYEQYF
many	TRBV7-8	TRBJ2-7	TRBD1	TGTGCCAGCAGCTCCAGACAGGGGGGCACCTACGAGCAGTACTTC	CASSSRQGGTYEQYF
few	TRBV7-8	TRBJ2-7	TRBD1	TGTGCCAGCAGCCAAATTTCAGGGGGAGCCTCCTACGAGCAGTACTTC	CASSQISGGASYEQYF
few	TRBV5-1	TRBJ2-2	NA	TGCGCCAGCAGCTTGCCCGGTTCCCAAAACACCGGGGAGCTGTTTTTT	CASSLPGSQNTGELFF
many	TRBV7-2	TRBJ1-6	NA	TGTGCCAGCAGACTAGGACAGATCTATAATTCACCCCTCCACTTT	CASRLGQIYNSPLHF
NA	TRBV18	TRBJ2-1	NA	TGTGCCAGCTCGCAGCCAGGAACCGGGAATGAGCAGTTCTTC	CASSQPGTGNEQFF
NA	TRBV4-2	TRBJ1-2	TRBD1	TGTGCCAGCAGCCATGTGGAGCAGGGGGCGAACTATGGCTACATCTTC	CASSHVEQGANYGYIF
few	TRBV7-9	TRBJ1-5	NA	TGTGCCAGCAGCTTAAGGCCAGGAACAAAAATGTGGCAGCCCCAGCATTTT	CASSLRPGTKMWQPQHF
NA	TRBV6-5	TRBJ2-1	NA	TGTGCCAGCCTCTCAGGTTACAATGAGCAGTTCTTC	CASLSGYNEQFF
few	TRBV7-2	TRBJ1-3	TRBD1	TGTGCCAGCAGCGTTACAGGGGTAGCAGCTGGAAACACCATATATTTT	CASSVTGVAAGNTIYF